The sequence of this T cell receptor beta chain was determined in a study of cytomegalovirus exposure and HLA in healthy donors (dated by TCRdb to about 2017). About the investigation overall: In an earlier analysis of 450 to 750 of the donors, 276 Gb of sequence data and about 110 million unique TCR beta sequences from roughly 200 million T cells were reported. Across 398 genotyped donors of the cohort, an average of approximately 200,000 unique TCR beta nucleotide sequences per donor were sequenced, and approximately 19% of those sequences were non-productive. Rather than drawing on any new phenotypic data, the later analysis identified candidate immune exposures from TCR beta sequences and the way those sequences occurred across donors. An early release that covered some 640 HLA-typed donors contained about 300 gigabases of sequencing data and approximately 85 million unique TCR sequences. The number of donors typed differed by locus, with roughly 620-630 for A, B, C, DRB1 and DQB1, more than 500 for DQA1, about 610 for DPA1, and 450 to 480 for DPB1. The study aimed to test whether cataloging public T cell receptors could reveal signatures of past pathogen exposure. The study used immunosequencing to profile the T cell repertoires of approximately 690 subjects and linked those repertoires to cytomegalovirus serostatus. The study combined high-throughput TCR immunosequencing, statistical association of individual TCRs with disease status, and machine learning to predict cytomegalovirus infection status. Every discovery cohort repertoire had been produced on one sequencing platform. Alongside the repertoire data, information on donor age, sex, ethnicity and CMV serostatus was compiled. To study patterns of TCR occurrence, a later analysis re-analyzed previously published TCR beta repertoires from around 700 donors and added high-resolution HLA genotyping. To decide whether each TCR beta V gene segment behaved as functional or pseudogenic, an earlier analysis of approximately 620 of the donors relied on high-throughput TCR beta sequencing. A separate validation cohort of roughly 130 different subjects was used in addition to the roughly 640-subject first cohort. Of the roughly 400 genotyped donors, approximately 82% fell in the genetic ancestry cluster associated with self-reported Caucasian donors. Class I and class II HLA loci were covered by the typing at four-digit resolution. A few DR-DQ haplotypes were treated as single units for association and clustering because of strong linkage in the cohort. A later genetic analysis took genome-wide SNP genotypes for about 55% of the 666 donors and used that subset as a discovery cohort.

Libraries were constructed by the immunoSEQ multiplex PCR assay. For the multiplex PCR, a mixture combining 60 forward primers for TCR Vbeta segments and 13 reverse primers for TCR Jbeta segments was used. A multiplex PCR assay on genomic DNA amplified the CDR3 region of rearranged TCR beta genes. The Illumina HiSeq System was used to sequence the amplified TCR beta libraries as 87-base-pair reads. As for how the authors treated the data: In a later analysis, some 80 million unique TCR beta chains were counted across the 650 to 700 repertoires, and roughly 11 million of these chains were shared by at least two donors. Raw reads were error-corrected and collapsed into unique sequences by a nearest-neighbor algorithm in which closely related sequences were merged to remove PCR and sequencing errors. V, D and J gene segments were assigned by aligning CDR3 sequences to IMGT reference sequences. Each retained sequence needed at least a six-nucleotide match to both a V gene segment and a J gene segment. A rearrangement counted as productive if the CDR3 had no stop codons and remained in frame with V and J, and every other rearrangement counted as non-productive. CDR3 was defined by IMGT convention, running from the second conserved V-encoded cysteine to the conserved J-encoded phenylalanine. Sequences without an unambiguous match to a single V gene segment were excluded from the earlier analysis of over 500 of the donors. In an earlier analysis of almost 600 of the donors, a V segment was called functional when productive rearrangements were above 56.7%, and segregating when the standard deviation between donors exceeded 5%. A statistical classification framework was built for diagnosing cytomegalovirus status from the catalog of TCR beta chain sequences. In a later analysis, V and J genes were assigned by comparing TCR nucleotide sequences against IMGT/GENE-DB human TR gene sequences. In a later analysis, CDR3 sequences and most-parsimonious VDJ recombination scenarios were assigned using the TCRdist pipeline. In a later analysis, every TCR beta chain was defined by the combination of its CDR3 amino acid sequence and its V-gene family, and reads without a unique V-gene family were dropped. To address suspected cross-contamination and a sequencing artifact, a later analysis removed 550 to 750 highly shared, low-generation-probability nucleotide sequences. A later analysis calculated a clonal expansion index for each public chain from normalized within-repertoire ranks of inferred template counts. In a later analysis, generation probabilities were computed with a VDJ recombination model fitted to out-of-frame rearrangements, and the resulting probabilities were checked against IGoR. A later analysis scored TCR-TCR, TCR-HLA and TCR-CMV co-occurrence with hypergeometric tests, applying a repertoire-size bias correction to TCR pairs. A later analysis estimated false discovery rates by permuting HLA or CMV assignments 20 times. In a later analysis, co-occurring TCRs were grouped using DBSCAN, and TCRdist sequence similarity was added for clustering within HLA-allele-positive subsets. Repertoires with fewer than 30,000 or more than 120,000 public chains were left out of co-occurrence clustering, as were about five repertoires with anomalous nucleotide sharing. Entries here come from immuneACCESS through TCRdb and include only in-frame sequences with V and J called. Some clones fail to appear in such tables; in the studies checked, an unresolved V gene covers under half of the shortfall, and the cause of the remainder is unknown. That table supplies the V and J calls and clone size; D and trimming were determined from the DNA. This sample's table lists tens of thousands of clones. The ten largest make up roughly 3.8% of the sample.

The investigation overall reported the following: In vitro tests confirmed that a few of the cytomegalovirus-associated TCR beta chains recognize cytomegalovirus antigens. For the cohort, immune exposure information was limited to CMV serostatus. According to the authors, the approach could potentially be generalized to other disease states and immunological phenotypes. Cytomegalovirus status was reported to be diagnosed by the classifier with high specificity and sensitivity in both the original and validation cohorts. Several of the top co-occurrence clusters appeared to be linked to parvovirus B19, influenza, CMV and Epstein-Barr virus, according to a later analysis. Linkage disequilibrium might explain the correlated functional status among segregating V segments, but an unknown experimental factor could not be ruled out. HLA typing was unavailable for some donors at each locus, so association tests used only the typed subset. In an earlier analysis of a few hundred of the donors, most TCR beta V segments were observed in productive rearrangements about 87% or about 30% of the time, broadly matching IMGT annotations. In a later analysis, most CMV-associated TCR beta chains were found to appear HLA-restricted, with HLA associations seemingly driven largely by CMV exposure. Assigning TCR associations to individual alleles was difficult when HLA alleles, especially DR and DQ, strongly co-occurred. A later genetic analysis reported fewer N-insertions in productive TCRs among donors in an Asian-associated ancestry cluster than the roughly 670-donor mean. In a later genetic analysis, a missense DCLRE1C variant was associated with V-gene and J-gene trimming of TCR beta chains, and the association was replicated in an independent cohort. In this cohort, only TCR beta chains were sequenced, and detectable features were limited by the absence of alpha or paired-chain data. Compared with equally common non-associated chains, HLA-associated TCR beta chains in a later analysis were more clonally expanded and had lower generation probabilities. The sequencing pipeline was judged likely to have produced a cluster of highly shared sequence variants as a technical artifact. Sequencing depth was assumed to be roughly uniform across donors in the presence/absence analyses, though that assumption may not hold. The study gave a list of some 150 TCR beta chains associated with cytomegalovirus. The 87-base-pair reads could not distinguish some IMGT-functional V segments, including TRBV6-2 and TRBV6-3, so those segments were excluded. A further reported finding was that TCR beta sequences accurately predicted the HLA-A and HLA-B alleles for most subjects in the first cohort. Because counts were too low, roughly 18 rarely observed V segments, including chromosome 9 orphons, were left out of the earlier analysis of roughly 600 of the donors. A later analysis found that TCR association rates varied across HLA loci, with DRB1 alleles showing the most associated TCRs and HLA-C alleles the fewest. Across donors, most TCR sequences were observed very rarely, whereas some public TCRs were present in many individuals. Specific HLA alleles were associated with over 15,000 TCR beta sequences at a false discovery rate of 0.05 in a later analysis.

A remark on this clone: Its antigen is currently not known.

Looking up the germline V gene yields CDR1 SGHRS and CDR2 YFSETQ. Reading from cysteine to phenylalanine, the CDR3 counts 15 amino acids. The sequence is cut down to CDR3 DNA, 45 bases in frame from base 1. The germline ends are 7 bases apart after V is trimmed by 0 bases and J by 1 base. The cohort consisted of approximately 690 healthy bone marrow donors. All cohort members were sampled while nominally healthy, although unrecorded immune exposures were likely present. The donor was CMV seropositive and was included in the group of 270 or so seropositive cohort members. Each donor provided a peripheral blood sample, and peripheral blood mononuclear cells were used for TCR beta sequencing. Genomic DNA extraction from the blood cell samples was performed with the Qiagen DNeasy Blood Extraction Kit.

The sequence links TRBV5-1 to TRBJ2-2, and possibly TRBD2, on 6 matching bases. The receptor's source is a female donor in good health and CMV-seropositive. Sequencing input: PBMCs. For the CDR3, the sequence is CASSLAGVNTGELFF. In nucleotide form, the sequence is TGCGCCAGCAGCTTGGCGGGGGTGAACACCGGGGAGCTGTTTTTT.